These 3 T cell receptor beta chains originate from one sample sequenced in a study of spatial heterogeneity in lung cancer. TCRdb recomputed calls from the 5' RACE reads with MiXCR, one row per CDR3 protein. The table includes about 6,100 distinct CDR3 sequences, under 15% detected once. As to time point: sample taken at primary tumor resection. The sequencing used lung tissue, collected at surgery. These receptors originate from a human donor with early-stage non-small cell lung cancer.

This clonotype is judged large (0.1 to 1%). With the library built for alpha chains, this beta chain is off target and its frequency is not meaningful. The V and J genes are TRBV20-1 and TRBJ1-6, with D tentatively TRBD1 (6 bases). Germline CDR1 DFQATT, CDR2 SNEGSKA (reference sequence). CDR3 length: 16 amino acids. Trimming shortened V by 1 base and J by 8 bases, and 18 bases separated the two germline ends. The chain's CDR3 is CSARGIDGGPDSPLHF. DNA for the CDR3: TGCAGTGCTAGAGGAATAGATGGGGGGCCCGATTCACCCCTCCACTTT.

This clonotype was detected ten times or more. This beta chain represents an off-target read in a library built for alpha chains; its size is of limited meaning. The V gene is TRBV7-8, the J gene TRBJ1-2, with D possibly matching TRBD1 (6 bases). Germline V lookup: CDR1 SGHVS, CDR2 FQNEAQ. This CDR3 region has 14 residues. V was pared by 1 base and J by 7 bases, with 13 bases between. CDR3 coding DNA: TGTGCCAGCAGCTTAGAGGGGGGGATTTCTGGCTACACCTTC. This sequence encodes CASSLEGGISGYTF.

In this sample, this clonotype turned up many times. The library was prepared for alpha chains; this beta chain is a stray read, so its frequency means little. The rearrangement links TRBV6-5 to TRBJ1-3; D is perhaps TRBD1 (5 bases). The CDR3 length is 16 residues. Trimming pared 6 bases from V and 1 base from J, leaving 16 bases between. In germline, CDR1 is MNHEY, CDR2 SVGAGI. Here the CDR3 DNA reads TGTGCCAGCAGGGGGCTCGGCAGCTTTTCTGGAAACACCATATATTTT. Protein: CASRGLGSFSGNTIYF.